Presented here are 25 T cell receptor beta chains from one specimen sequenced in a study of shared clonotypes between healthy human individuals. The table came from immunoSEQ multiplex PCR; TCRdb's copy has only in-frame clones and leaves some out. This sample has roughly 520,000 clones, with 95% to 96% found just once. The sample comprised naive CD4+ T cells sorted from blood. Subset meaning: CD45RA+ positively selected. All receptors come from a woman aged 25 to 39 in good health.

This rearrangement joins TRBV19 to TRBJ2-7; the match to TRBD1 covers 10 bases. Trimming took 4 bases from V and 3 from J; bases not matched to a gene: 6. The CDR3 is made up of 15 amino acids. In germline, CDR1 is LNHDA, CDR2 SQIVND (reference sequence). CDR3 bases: TGTGCCAGTAGTAGCCCGGGACAGGGGATCTACGAGCAGTACTTC. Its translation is CASSSPGQGIYEQYF.

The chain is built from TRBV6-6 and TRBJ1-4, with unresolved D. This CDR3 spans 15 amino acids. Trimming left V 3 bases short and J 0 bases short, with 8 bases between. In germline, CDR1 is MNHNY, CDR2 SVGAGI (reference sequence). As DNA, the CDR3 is TGTGCCAGCAGTTATGGCCAGGCAACTAATGAAAAACTGTTTTTT. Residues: CASSYGQATNEKLFF.

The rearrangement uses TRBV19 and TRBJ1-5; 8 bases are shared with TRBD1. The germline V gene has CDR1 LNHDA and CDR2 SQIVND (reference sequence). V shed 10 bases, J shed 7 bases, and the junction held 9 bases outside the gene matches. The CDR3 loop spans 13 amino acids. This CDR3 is CATTGTGGQPQHF. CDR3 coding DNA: TGTGCCACCACCGGGACAGGAGGCCAGCCCCAGCATTTT.

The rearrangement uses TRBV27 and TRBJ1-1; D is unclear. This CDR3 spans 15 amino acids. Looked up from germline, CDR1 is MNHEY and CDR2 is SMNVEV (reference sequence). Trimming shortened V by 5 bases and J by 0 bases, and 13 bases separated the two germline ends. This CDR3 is CASSPIQNLNTEAFF. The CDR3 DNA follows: TGTGCCAGCAGTCCAATCCAGAATCTGAACACTGAAGCTTTCTTT.

In DNA, the CDR3 is TGTGCCAGCAGCTCAAGTTCACTTACCTACAATGAGCAGTTCTTC. The encoded protein is CASSSSSLTYNEQFF. This chain joins TRBV5-4 and TRBJ2-1; D call uncertain. This CDR3 comprises 15 residues. Trimming left V 3 bases short and J 2 bases short, with 12 bases between. Germline CDR1 and CDR2: SGHNT and YYREEE (reference sequence).

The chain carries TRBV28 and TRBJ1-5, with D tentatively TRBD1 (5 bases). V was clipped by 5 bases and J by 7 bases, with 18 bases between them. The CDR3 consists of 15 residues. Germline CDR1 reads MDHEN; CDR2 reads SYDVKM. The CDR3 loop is CASSVSQGAGQPQHF. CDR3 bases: TGTGCCAGCAGTGTCTCGCAGGGCGCTGGCCAGCCCCAGCATTTT.

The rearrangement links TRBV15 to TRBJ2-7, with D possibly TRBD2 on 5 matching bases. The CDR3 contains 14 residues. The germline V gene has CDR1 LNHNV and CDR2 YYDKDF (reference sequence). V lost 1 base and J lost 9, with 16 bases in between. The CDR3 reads CATSRGPTGAGQYF. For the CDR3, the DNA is TGTGCCACCAGCAGAGGGCCTACCGGCGCGGGGCAGTACTTC.

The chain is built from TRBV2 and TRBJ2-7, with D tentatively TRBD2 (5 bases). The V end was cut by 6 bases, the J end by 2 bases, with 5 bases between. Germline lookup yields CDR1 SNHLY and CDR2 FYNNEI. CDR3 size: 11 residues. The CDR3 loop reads CASRLAYEQYF. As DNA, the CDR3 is TGTGCCAGCAGACTAGCCTACGAGCAGTACTTC.

CDR3 coding DNA: TGTGCCAGCAGATCAGGGAAAGGCGAAAAACTGTTTTTT. Amino acids: CASRSGKGEKLFF. This chain connects TRBV2 to TRBJ1-4; TRBD1 is a possible D gene (5 bases). The CDR3 sequence is 13 residues long. Germline loops: CDR1 SNHLY, CDR2 FYNNEI. V lost 6 bases and J 8 bases, leaving 13 bases between the germline ends.

The CDR3 DNA is TGTGCCAGCAGCCAAGATAGCGGCTTTAAGACCCAGTACTTC. Its protein is CASSQDSGFKTQYF. The chain carries TRBV14 and TRBJ2-5, with a possible D match to TRBD2 (6 bases). Trimming removed 0 bases from V and 6 bases from J, with 11 bases in between. Germline V lookup: CDR1 SGHDN, CDR2 FVKESK. CDR3 length: 14 amino acids.

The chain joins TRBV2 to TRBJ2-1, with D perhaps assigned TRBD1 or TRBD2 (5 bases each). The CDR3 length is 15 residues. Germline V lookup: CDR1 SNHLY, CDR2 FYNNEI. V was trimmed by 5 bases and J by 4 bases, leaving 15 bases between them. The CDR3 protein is CASSFRDPQYNEQFF. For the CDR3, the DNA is TGTGCCAGCAGTTTCCGGGACCCCCAATACAATGAGCAGTTCTTC.

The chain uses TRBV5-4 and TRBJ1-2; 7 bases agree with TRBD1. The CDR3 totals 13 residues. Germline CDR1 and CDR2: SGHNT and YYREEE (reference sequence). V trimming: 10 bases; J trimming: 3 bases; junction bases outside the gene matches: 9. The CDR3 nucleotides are TGTGCCGGTCAGGGGGGGCGAGACTATGGCTACACCTTC. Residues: CAGQGGRDYGYTF. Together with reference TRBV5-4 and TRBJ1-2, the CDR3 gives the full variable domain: ETGVTQSPTHLIKTRGQQVTLRCSSQSGHNTVSWYQQALGQGPQFIFQYYREEENGRGNFPPRFSGLQFPNYSSELNVNALELDDSALYLCAGQGGRDYGYTFGSGTRLTVV.

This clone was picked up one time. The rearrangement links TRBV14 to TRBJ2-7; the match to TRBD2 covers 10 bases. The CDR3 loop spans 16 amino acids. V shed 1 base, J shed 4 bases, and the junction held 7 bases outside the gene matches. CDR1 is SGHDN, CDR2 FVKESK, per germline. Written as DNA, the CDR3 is TGTGCCAGCAGCCAAGGGGTTAGCGGGAGGCGGTACGAGCAGTACTTC. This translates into CASSQGVSGRRYEQYF.

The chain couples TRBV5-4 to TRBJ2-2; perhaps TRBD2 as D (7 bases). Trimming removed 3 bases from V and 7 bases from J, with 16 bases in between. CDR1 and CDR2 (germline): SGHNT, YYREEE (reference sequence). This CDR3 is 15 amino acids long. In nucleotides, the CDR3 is TGTGCCAGCAGCTATGGCGGGGGCGTGGACGGGGAGCTGTTTTTT. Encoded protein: CASSYGGGVDGELFF.

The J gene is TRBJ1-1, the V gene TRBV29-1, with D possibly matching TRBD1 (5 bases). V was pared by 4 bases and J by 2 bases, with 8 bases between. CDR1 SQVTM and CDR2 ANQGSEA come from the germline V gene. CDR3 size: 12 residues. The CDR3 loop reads CSVGQSNTEAFF. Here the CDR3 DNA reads TGCAGCGTTGGACAGTCCAACACTGAAGCTTTCTTT.

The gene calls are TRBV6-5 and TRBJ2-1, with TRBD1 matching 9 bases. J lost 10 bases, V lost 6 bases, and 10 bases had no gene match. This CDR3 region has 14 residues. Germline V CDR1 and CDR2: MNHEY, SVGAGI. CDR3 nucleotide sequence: TGTGCCAGCAGCCAAGGACAGGGGCGGGGGGAGCAGTTCTTC. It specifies CASSQGQGRGEQFF.

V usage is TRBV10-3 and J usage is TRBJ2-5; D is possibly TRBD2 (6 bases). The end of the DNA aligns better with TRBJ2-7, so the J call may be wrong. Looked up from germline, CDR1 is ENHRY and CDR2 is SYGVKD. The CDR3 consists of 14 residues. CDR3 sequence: CAISERELTYEQYF. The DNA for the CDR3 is TGTGCCATCAGTGAGCGGGAGCTCACCTACGAGCAGTACTTC.

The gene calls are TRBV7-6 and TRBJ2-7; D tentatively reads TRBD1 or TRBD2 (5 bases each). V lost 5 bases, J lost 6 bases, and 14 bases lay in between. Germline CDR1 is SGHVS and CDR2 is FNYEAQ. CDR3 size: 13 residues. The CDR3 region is CASSPGTDREQYF. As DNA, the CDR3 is TGTGCCAGCAGCCCAGGGACGGACCGCGAGCAGTACTTC.

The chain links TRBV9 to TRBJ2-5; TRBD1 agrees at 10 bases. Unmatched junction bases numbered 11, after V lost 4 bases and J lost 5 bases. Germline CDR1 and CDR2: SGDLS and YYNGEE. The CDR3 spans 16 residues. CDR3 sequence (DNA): TGTGCCAGCAGCTTCCGGACAGGGGGTCTAGGGGAGACCCAGTACTTC. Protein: CASSFRTGGLGETQYF.

CDR3 sequence: CASSQDARWSTDTQYF. CDR3 nucleotides: TGCGCCAGCAGCCAAGATGCACGCTGGAGCACAGATACGCAGTATTTT. This chain links TRBV4-1 with TRBJ2-3; D remains unclear. CDR1 MGHRA and CDR2 YSYEKL come from the germline V gene. CDR3 length: 16 amino acids. V was trimmed by 0 bases and J by 0 bases, leaving 10 bases between them.

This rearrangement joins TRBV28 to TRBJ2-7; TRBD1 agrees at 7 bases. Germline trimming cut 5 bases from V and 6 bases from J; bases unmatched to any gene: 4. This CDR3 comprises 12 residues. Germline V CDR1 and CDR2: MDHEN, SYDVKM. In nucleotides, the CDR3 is TGTGCCAGCAGTCGCGACAGGGTCGAGCAGTACTTC. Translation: CASSRDRVEQYF. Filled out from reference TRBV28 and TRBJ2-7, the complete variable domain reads DVKVTQSSRYLVKRTGEKVFLECVQDMDHENMFWYRQDPGLGLRLIYFSYDVKMKEKGDIPEGYSVSREKKERFSLILESASTNQTSMYLCASSRDRVEQYFGPGTRLTVT.

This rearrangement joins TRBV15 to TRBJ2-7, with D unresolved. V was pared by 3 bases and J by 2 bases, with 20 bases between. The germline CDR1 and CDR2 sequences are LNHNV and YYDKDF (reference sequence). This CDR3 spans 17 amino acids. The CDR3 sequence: CATSRPLRGSLTYEQYF. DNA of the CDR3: TGTGCCACCAGCAGGCCCCTTCGAGGAAGCCTCACCTACGAGCAGTACTTC.

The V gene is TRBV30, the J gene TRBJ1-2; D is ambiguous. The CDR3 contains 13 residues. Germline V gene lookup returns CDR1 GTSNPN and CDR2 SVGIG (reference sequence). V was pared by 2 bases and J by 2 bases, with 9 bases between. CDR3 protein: CAWSRTGNYGYTF. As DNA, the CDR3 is TGTGCCTGGAGTCGGACGGGGAACTATGGCTACACCTTC.

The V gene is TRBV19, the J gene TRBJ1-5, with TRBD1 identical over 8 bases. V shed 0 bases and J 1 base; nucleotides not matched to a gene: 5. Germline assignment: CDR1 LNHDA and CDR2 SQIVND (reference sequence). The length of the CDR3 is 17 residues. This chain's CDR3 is CASSIDQGTGSNQPQHF. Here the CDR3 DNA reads TGTGCCAGTAGTATAGATCAGGGGACAGGAAGCAATCAGCCCCAGCATTTT.

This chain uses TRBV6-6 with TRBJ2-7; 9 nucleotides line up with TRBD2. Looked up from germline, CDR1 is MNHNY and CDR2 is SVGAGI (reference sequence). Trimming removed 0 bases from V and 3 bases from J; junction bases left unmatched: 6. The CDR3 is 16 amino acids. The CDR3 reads CASSYSRASGNYEQYF. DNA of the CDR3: TGTGCCAGCAGTTACTCGAGGGCTAGCGGGAACTACGAGCAGTACTTC.